This TCR beta chain was recorded in a study of molecular identifiers for immune sequencing clone quantification. Findings of the study overall: Identical TCR molecules that share a barcode could lead to an underestimation of highly expanded clone sizes. Jurkat TCR RNA spiked in from one cell could reportedly be detected among about a million naive cells. Clonotypes topping 20 RNA copies carried over 98% of effector molecules but under 1% of naive ones.

The sorting of naive CD8 T cells used the CD8+CD4-CCR7+CD45RA+ phenotype. The sample holds many counts of this clonotype. Its antigen is currently unknown. TCRdb ran MiXCR on the PCR reads and lists one entry per CDR3 protein. The sample has 80,000 to 100,000 distinct CDR3 sequences, 20% to 25% seen once. The receptor was derived from a human donor in good health. Some libraries in this study had Jurkat cell RNA spiked in. Sequenced: naive CD8+ T cells from blood, with Jurkat cell RNA spiked in. Regarding subset: FACS-sorted CD8+CD4-CCR7+CD45RA+ naive T cells.

CDR3 amino acids: CATHPGSYEQYF. The DNA of the CDR3 is TGTGCCACCCATCCCGGCTCCTACGAGCAGTACTTC. The chain carries TRBV6-2 or TRBV6-3 and TRBJ2-7; no firm D call. V lost 10 bases and J lost 0, with 10 bases in between. There are 12 residues in the CDR3. Germline assignment: CDR1 MNHEY and CDR2 SVGEGT.